This T cell receptor (beta chain) appears in the sequencing data of a study of T cells in Graves' hyperthyroidism and ophthalmopathy. Notes on the study in general: Ophthalmopathy was told apart from stable hyperthyroidism by a 13 V-J model.

This clonotype has at least ten counts. Its antigen is still unknown. PBMCs were collected from a roughly 9.7 ml volume of fresh peripheral blood. Germline V gives CDR1 SGHTA, CDR2 FQGTGA. V gave up 2 bases and J gave up 6 bases, with 14 bases separating them. This CDR3 has 15 residues. TCR beta CDR3 regions were amplified from RNA. HTBI primers were used for first-round RT-PCR of the TCR CDR3. TCRdb analysed the multiplex PCR reads with MiXCR anew, one entry per CDR3 protein. The data show 600,000 to 750,000 distinct CDR3 sequences, approximately 15% seen once. The specimen was blood. J is TRBJ2-1 and V is TRBV7-3; D might be TRBD1 or TRBD2, each matching 6 bases. This sequence was found in a man aged 45 to 65 with Graves' hyperthyroidism. This chain's CDR3 is CASSLGGRIGNEQFF. The CDR3 DNA reads TGTGCCAGCAGCTTAGGGGGGCGCATTGGCAATGAGCAGTTCTTC. Full variable domain (outside the CDR3, taken from reference TRBV7-3 and TRBJ2-1): GAGVSQTPSNKVTEKGKYVELRCDPISGHTALYWYRQSLGQGPEFLIYFQGTGAADDSGLPNDRFFAVRPEGSVSTLKIQRTERGDSAVYLCASSLGGRIGNEQFFGPGTRLTVL.